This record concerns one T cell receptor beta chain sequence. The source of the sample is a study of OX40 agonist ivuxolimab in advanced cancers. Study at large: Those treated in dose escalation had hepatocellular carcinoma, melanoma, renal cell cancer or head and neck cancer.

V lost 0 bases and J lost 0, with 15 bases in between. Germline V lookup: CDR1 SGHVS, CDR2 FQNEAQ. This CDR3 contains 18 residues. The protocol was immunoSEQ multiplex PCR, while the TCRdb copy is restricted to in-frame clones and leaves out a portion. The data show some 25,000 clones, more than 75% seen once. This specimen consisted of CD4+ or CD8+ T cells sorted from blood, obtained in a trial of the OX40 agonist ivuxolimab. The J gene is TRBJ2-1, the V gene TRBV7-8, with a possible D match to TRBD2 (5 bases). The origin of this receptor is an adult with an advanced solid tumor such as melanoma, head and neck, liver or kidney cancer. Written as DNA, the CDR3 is TGTGCCAGCAGCTTAGCTCTAGCTCCCATTAGCTCCTACAATGAGCAGTTCTTC. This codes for CASSLALAPISSYNEQFF.